This TCR beta chain was obtained from a study of CD8 T cells in ankylosing spondylitis. The study's findings and limits: The clones that were linked to disease were reported to be significantly enriched in matched synovial fluid samples from ankylosing spondylitis patients. Disease-linked clones bore a CD8+ phenotype and were relatively rare in peripheral blood.

About this clonotype itself: What it binds is not known.

CDR1 is LGHDT, CDR2 YNNKEL, per germline (reference sequence). The V gene lost 0 bases and the J gene lost 1 base, with 13 bases spanning the gap. This CDR3 region has 17 residues. Quantitative 5'-RACE with molecular barcodes was used to make the TCR beta libraries. TCRdb re-derived calls from the 5' RACE reads in MiXCR, one entry per CDR3 protein. The sample includes about 160,000 distinct CDR3 sequences, 15% to 20% of them seen just once. This sequence was found in a male donor with ankylosing spondylitis or in good health (not recorded which). Material for sequencing was blood, either unsorted or a sorted T cell fraction (not recorded which). V is TRBV3-1 and J is TRBJ2-1; D unresolved. The CDR3 loop reads CASSQEQFRLSYNEQFF. The CDR3 DNA sequence: TGTGCCAGCAGCCAAGAACAGTTTCGGCTGTCCTACAATGAGCAGTTCTTC.